A few counts support the clone carrying this TCR beta chain. The ends were cut back, 3 bases at V and 6 bases at J, with 11 bases in the middle. The CDR3 contains 13 residues. Per the germline V gene, CDR1 is SGHVS and CDR2 is FNYEAQ. The authors seeded 200,000 CFSE-labeled responder cells together with 200,000 irradiated stimulator cells tagged with violet dye. CD4 and CD8 responders that proliferated in the reaction were FACS-sorted. Sequencing used immunoSEQ multiplex PCR; TCRdb keeps in-frame clones, though not all of them. The repertoire holds 17,000 or so clones, with approximately 37% as singletons. This sample is drawn from a study of graft-versus-host responses after intestinal transplantation. Study-wide background: For 3 to 4 years after anti-thymocyte globulin induction, all recipients took tacrolimus and steroids. Study outcomes and limitations: Allograft clonal ratios (graft-versus-host to host-versus-graft) were high in patients who had graft-donor T cell macrochimerism. Detection of GvH clones occurred in recipient marrow, and some had their first appearance in ileum or blood.

The chain employs TRBV7-6 and TRBJ1-1; no clear D gene. The source is a human patient who received an intestinal transplant. The material was alloreactive CD8+ T cells from a mixed lymphocyte reaction culture, obtained before intestinal transplant. Subset described: CFSE-low proliferating T cells sorted from approximately 6-day pre-transplant mixed lymphocyte reaction (GvH or HvG direction). For the CDR3, the DNA is TGTGCCAGCAGCTTTTTGGGTGACGCTGAAGCTTTCTTT. This gives the protein CASSFLGDAEAFF.